This T cell receptor beta chain comes out of a study of T-cell reconstitution after alpha-beta-depleted transplantation in children. Unique molecular identifiers were built into the TCRbeta library. TCRdb reprocessed the PCR reads with MiXCR, giving one entry per CDR3 protein. The repertoire holds about 690,000 distinct CDR3 sequences, with roughly 15% as singletons. The CDR3 consists of 12 residues. The germline V gene has CDR1 SQVTM and CDR2 ANQGSEA. V dropped 1 base and J dropped 4 bases, with 7 bases sitting between them. This clonotype was recorded a few times. The chain employs TRBV29-1 and TRBJ1-2; D gene ambiguous. The sequenced sample was PBMCs from the stem cell graft donor, obtained from the stem cell graft. This receptor was obtained from a human donor who donated a stem cell graft to a child with acute myeloid leukemia. The CDR3 is CSVEGRLYGYTF. DNA of the CDR3: TGCAGCGTTGAAGGGAGACTCTATGGCTACACCTTC.